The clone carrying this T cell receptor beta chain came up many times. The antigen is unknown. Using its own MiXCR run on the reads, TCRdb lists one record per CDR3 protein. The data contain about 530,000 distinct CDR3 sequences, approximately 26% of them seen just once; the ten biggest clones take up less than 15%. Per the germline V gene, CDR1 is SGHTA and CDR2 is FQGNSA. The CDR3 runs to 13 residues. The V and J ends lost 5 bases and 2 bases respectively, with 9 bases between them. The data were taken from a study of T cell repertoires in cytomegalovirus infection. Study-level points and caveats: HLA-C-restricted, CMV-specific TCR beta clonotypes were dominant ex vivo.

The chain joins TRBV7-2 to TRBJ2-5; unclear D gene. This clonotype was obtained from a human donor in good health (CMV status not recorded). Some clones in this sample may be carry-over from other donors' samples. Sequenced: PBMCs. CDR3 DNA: TGTGCCAGCAGCCAGAGGAGTCAAGAGACCCAGTACTTC. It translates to CASSQRSQETQYF.